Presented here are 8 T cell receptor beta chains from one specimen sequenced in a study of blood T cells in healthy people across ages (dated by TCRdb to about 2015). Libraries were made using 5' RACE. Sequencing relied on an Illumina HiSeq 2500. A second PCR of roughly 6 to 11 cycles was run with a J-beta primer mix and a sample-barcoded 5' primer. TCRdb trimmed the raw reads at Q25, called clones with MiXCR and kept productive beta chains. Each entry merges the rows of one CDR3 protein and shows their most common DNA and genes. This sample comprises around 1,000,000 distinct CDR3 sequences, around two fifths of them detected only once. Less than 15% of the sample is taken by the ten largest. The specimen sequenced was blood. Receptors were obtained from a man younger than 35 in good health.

Here the CDR3 DNA reads TGTGCCAGCAGCGTAGGTTCAGAAAACATTCAGTACTTC. It translates to CASSVGSENIQYF. The V gene is TRBV9, the J gene TRBJ2-4; D call uncertain. The CDR3 sequence is 13 residues long. Germline V lookup: CDR1 SGDLS, CDR2 YYNGEE. V lost 0 bases, J lost 5 bases, and 6 bases lay in between.

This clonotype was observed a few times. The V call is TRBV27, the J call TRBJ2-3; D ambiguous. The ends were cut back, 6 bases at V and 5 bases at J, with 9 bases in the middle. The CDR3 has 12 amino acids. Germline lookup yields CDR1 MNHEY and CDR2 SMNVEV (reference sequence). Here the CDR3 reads CASSRMGDTQYF. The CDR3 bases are TGTGCCAGCAGCCGCATGGGAGATACGCAGTATTTT.

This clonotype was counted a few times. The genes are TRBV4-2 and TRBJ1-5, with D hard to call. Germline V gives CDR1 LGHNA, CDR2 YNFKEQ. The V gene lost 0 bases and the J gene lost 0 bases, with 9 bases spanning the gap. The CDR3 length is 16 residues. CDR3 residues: CASSQDLGYSNQPQHF. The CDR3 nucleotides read TGTGCCAGCAGCCAAGATCTGGGATATAGCAATCAGCCCCAGCATTTT.

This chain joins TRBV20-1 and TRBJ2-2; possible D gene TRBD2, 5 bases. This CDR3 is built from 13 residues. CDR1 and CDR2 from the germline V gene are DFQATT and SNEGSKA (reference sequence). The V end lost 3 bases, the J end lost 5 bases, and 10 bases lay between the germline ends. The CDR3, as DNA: TGCAGTGCTAGGGGCCGGGGAACCGGGGAGCTGTTTTTT. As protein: CSARGRGTGELFF.

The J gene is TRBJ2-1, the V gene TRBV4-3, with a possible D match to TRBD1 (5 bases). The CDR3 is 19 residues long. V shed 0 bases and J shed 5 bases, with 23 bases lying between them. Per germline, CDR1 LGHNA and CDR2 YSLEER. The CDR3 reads CASSQETSGSSLVDNEQFF. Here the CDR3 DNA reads TGCGCCAGCAGCCAAGAGACGTCAGGGTCTAGTCTGGTTGACAATGAGCAGTTCTTC.

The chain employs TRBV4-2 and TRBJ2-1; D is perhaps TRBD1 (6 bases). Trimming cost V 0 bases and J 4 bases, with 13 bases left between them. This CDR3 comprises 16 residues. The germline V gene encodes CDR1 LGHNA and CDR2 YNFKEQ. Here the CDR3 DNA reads TGTGCCAGCAGCCAAGAGGAGACAGGACTTTACAATGAGCAGTTCTTC. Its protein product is CASSQEETGLYNEQFF.

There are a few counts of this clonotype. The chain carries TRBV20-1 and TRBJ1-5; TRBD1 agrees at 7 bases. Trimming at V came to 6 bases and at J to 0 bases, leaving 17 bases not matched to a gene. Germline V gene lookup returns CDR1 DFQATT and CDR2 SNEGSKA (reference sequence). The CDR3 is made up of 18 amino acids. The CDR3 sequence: CSAPSPWDSQNSNQPQHF. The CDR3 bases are TGCAGTGCCCCTTCCCCCTGGGACAGCCAGAATAGCAATCAGCCCCAGCATTTT.

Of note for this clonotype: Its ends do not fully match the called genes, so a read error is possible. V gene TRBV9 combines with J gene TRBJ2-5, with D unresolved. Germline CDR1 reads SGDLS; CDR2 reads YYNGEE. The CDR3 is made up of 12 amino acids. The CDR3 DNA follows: TGTGCCAGCAGCGTAGACCACGAGACCCAGTACTTC. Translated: CASSVDHETQYF.